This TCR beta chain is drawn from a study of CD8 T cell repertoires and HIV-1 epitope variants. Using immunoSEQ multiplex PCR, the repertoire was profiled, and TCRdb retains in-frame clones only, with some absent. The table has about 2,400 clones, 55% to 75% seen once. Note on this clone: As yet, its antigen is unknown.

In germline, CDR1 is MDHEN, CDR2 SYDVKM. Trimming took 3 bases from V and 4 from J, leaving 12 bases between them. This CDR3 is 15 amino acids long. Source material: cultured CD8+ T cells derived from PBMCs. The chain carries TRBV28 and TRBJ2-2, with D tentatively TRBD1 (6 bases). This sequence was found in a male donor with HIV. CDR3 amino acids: CASSLQGSTTGELFF. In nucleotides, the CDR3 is TGTGCCAGCAGTTTGCAGGGGAGTACCACCGGGGAGCTGTTTTTT.